A single sample gave rise to the 17 T cell receptor beta chains below, sequenced in a study of cytomegalovirus exposure and HLA in healthy donors. Assay used: immunoSEQ multiplex PCR; TCRdb lists only in-frame clones, some missing. The sample yields over 120,000 clones, less than 95% seen once. The specimen was PBMCs. The receptors stem from a man between 18 and 29 years old in good health and CMV-seropositive.

The genes are TRBV7-9 and TRBJ1-6; D remains ambiguous. The CDR3 runs to 17 residues. Germline V CDR1 and CDR2: SEHNR, FQNEAQ (reference sequence). V gave up 3 bases and J gave up 4 bases, with 16 bases separating them. The CDR3, as DNA: TGTGCCAGCAGCTTTCACCCCTTGGGCACGTATAATTCACCCCTCCACTTT. The encoded protein is CASSFHPLGTYNSPLHF.

The CDR3 is CASRAGGKNTEAFF. In DNA, the CDR3 is TGTGCCAGCAGGGCAGGGGGAAAGAACACTGAAGCTTTCTTT. The V gene is TRBV28, the J gene TRBJ1-1; 7 bases map to TRBD1. V dropped 6 bases and J dropped 1; count of bases not matched to a gene: 5. The V gene's germline CDR1 is MDHEN and CDR2 SYDVKM. CDR3 length: 14 amino acids.

This clone was recorded only once. The chain couples TRBV9 to TRBJ2-5; a possible D gene is TRBD2 (5 bases). The CDR3 sequence is 14 residues long. Trimming left V 3 bases short and J 2 bases short, with 11 bases between. Germline V gene sequence: CDR1 SGDLS, CDR2 YYNGEE. DNA of the CDR3: TGTGCCAGCAGCGCGATGGGAGTACAAGAGACCCAGTACTTC. Amino acids: CASSAMGVQETQYF.

The chain employs TRBV30 and TRBJ2-7; D uncertain. Trimming left V 4 bases short and J 4 bases short, with 8 bases between. Per germline, CDR1 GTSNPN and CDR2 SVGIG (reference sequence). The CDR3 is made up of 11 amino acids. The CDR3, as DNA: TGTGCCTGGAAGACGGGTTACGAGCAGTACTTC. Encoded protein: CAWKTGYEQYF.

The rearrangement uses TRBV6-1 and TRBJ1-6; no clear D gene. Germline V gene data show CDR1 as MNHNS and CDR2 as SASEGT. This CDR3 is built from 15 residues. V was shortened by 0 bases and J by 9 bases, with 12 bases between the two germline ends. CDR3 amino acids: CASSEAAGTASPLHF. The CDR3 coding sequence is TGTGCCAGCAGTGAAGCTGCAGGAACCGCTTCACCCCTCCACTTT.

The genes are TRBV18 and TRBJ2-7; TRBD1 is a possible D gene (6 bases). Germline V lookup: CDR1 KGHSH, CDR2 LQKENI. The CDR3 has 16 amino acids. Trimming removed 3 bases at V and 1 base at J, with 16 bases between. CDR3 bases: TGTGCCAGCTCACCCCCCGGCAGGGGAAGTTCCTACGAGCAGTACTTC. This encodes CASSPPGRGSSYEQYF.

The V gene is TRBV11-2, the J gene TRBJ2-1; 7 positions agree with TRBD2. This CDR3 contains 15 residues. With 5 bases clipped from V and 0 bases from J, the junction kept 4 bases outside the gene matches. CDR1 SGHAT and CDR2 FQNNGV come from the germline V gene. The DNA for the CDR3 is TGTGCCAGCAGCACAGCGGGGAGCTCCTACAATGAGCAGTTCTTC. It encodes CASSTAGSSYNEQFF.

This clone was seen only once. The chain has TRBV7-9 and TRBJ2-3, with a weak D call TRBD1 (7 bases). The CDR3 is 14 residues long. The V gene lost 4 bases and the J gene lost 4 bases, with 12 bases spanning the gap. The germline CDR1 and CDR2 sequences are SEHNR and FQNEAQ (reference sequence). The CDR3 DNA is TGTGCCAGCAGCTACGACAGGGAGGCAGATACGCAGTATTTT. Translating it yields CASSYDREADTQYF.

This clone was counted once. This chain connects TRBV2 to TRBJ1-2; no clear D gene. The CDR3 length is 11 residues. V was pared by 5 bases and J by 9 bases, with 10 bases between. Germline-derived CDR1 and CDR2 are SNHLY and FYNNEI. CDR3 DNA sequence: TGTGCCAGCAGTTACGAGAGCAGCTACACCTTC. Residues: CASSYESSYTF.

The chain uses TRBV5-4 and TRBJ2-5; 8 bases are a match to TRBD2. V lost 6 bases to trimming and J lost 2 bases; unmatched junction nucleotides: 3. The CDR3 loop spans 13 amino acids. CDR1 and CDR2 (germline): SGHNT, YYREEE (reference sequence). The CDR3 sequence: CASTPGGQETQYF. The CDR3 DNA is TGTGCCAGCACCCCGGGAGGGCAAGAGACCCAGTACTTC.

CDR3 in amino acids: CASSLGGGRSPYEQYF. The CDR3 DNA reads as TGTGCCAGCAGCTTAGGTGGCGGGAGGTCCCCCTACGAGCAGTACTTC. This chain joins TRBV7-6 and TRBJ2-7; 8 positions agree with TRBD2. The V segment lost 1 base and the J segment 2 bases; nucleotides outside the gene matches: 7. This CDR3 has 16 amino acids. CDR1 is SGHVS, CDR2 FNYEAQ, per germline.

The J gene is TRBJ1-1, the V gene TRBV18; D is ambiguous. The CDR3 runs 13 residues. Germline-derived CDR1 and CDR2 are KGHSH and LQKENI. Trimming cost V 1 base and J 3 bases, with 6 bases left between them. The chain's CDR3 is CASSPRADTEAFF. The DNA for the CDR3 is TGTGCCAGCTCACCACGGGCAGACACTGAAGCTTTCTTT.

Ten or more counts support this clone. The chain employs TRBV6-1 and TRBJ2-6; maybe TRBD1 (6 bases). V was shortened by 10 bases and J by 1 base, with 11 bases between the two germline ends. The CDR3 sequence is 14 residues long. Germline V gene data show CDR1 as MNHNS and CDR2 as SASEGT. The CDR3, as DNA: TGTGCCATCCACACAGGGTCTGGGGCCAACGTCCTGACTTTC. This codes for CAIHTGSGANVLTF.

V and J are TRBV2 and TRBJ2-1; D is perhaps TRBD2 (5 bases). Germline CDR1 is SNHLY and CDR2 is FYNNEI. CDR3 size: 15 residues. V was clipped by 8 bases and J by 4 bases, with 18 bases between them. CDR3 sequence (DNA): TGTGCCAGCGACGGTAGCATAGCGACTTACAATGAGCAGTTCTTC. As protein: CASDGSIATYNEQFF. The full variable domain, with the rest looked up from reference TRBV2 and TRBJ2-1, is EPEVTQTPSHQVTQMGQEVILRCVPISNHLYFYWYRQILGQKVEFLVSFYNNEISEKSEIFDDQFSVERPDGSNFTLKIRSTKLEDSAMYFCASDGSIATYNEQFFGPGTRLTVL.

The genes are TRBV11-2 and TRBJ2-1; the match to TRBD2 covers 12 bases. J lost 9 bases, V lost 6 bases, and 3 bases had no gene match. The germline V gene has CDR1 SGHAT and CDR2 FQNNGV. The CDR3 spans 13 residues. Here the CDR3 reads CASRLAGGGEQFF. In nucleotides, the CDR3 is TGTGCCAGCAGGCTAGCGGGAGGGGGTGAGCAGTTCTTC.

The chain employs TRBV28 and TRBJ2-3, with TRBD2 matching over 11 bases. V lost 1 base, J lost 2 bases, and 5 bases stayed unmatched. The CDR3 extends over 17 amino acids. In germline, CDR1 is MDHEN, CDR2 SYDVKM. The chain's CDR3 is CASSLSGTSGVTDTQYF. The CDR3 DNA reads TGTGCCAGCAGTTTATCCGGGACTAGCGGAGTCACAGATACGCAGTATTTT.

The chain employs TRBV6-5 and TRBJ2-7; maybe TRBD1 (6 bases). V lost 4 bases, J lost 1 base, and 8 bases lay in between. Germline V gene lookup returns CDR1 MNHEY and CDR2 SVGAGI. This CDR3 region has 13 residues. CDR3 region: CASSLGQSYEQYF. CDR3 in DNA: TGTGCCAGCAGTTTAGGACAGTCCTACGAGCAGTACTTC.